The 27 T cell receptor beta chains given below trace back to one sample, sequenced in a study of cytomegalovirus exposure and HLA in healthy donors. The PCR was carried out with 60 Vbeta primers and 13 Jbeta primers. TCRdb's table, derived via immunoSEQ multiplex PCR, lists solely in-frame clones and lacks some. Among 150,000 to 200,000 clones listed, around 87% were seen once. Sequenced material: PBMCs. The receptor source for this set is a woman between 18 and 30 years old in good health and CMV-seronegative.

J is TRBJ2-1 and V is TRBV7-2; D remains ambiguous. Germline-derived CDR1 and CDR2 are SGHTA and FQGNSA. V shed 4 bases and J shed 10 bases, with 17 bases lying between them. The CDR3 runs to 14 residues. In DNA form, the CDR3 reads TGTGCCAGCAGCTCCCGTACTGGGCCCCGCGAGCAGTTCTTC. It yields the protein CASSSRTGPREQFF.

This clone occurred a few times. This chain links TRBV5-6 with TRBJ1-5; 8 nucleotides match TRBD1. Germline V gene sequence: CDR1 SGHDT, CDR2 YYEEEE. CDR3 length equals 16 residues. J gave up 1 base and V 4 bases, and 7 bases lay outside the gene matches. CDR3 loop: CASSATGGGSNQPQHF. Written as DNA, the CDR3 is TGTGCCAGCAGCGCTACAGGGGGGGGAAGCAATCAGCCCCAGCATTTT.

The rearrangement uses TRBV5-5 and TRBJ1-2; TRBD1 is a possible D gene (6 bases). The V and J ends lost 4 bases and 3 bases respectively, with 16 bases between them. The germline V gene has CDR1 SGHKS and CDR2 YYEKEE (reference sequence). The CDR3 runs 15 residues. The CDR3 loop reads CASSPSGGFDYGYTF. The CDR3 bases are TGTGCCAGCAGCCCCTCGGGGGGCTTCGACTATGGCTACACCTTC.

The chain links TRBV15 to TRBJ2-1; TRBD1 matches at 7 bases. Per the germline V gene, CDR1 is LNHNV and CDR2 is YYDKDF (reference sequence). The CDR3 is made up of 16 amino acids. The V and J ends lost 0 bases and 3 bases, in that order; junction bases with no gene match: 5. In DNA, the CDR3 is TGTGCCACCAGCAGAGAAGGGGACAGTTTCTACAATGAGCAGTTCTTC. Translated: CATSREGDSFYNEQFF. Drawing the rest from reference TRBV15 and TRBJ2-1, the complete variable domain is DAMVIQNPRYQVTQFGKPVTLSCSQTLNHNVMYWYQQKSSQAPKLLFHYYDKDFNNEADTPDNFQSRRPNTSFCFLDIRSPGLGDTAMYLCATSREGDSFYNEQFFGPGTRLTVL.

The chain links TRBV11-3 to TRBJ2-5; TRBD2 matches at 8 bases. J was trimmed by 5 bases and V by 5 bases; bases with no gene match: 13. The length of the CDR3 is 16 residues. CDR1 is SGHNT, CDR2 YENEEA, per germline. This CDR3 reads CASSPPMSGGRETQYF. In nucleotides, the CDR3 is TGTGCCAGCAGCCCCCCGATGTCGGGCGGGAGGGAGACCCAGTACTTC.

This clone occurred a few times. The J gene is TRBJ2-7, the V gene TRBV6-5; D is perhaps TRBD1 (5 bases). V lost 0 bases to trimming and J lost 2 bases, with 14 bases between them. CDR1 and CDR2 from the germline V gene are MNHEY and SVGAGI. The CDR3 contains 16 residues. The CDR3 spells CASSYSIAQGAYEQYF. The CDR3, as DNA: TGTGCCAGCAGTTACTCGATTGCGCAGGGCGCCTACGAGCAGTACTTC.

This clone was recorded a few times. J is TRBJ2-2 and V is TRBV5-5; D not certain. Germline values: CDR1 SGHKS, CDR2 YYEKEE (reference sequence). The CDR3 extends over 16 amino acids. The V end lost 1 base, the J end lost 0 bases, and 10 bases lay between the germline ends. DNA of the CDR3: TGTGCCAGCAGCTTGAACGGGTACCCGAACACCGGGGAGCTGTTTTTT. It translates to CASSLNGYPNTGELFF.

This clone has a single count. V and J are TRBV7-6 and TRBJ2-1; 8 nucleotides align to TRBD2. Trimming took 1 base from V and 8 from J; bases not matched to a gene: 4. CDR3 length equals 14 residues. Germline V gene lookup returns CDR1 SGHVS and CDR2 FNYEAQ. This CDR3 reads CASSLGTSSHEQFF. CDR3 sequence (DNA): TGTGCCAGCAGCTTAGGGACTAGCAGCCATGAGCAGTTCTTC. Together with reference TRBV7-6 and TRBJ2-1, the CDR3 gives the full variable domain: GAGVSQSPRYKVTKRGQDVALRCDPISGHVSLYWYRQALGQGPEFLTYFNYEAQQDKSGLPNDRFSAERPEGSISTLTIQRTEQRDSAMYRCASSLGTSSHEQFFGPGTRLTVL.

The chain recombines TRBV27 with TRBJ2-1; D unresolved. CDR3 length: 12 amino acids. Germline V gene sequence: CDR1 MNHEY, CDR2 SMNVEV (reference sequence). Trimming stripped 3 bases from V and 8 bases from J, with 8 bases between. The CDR3 bases are TGTGCCAGCAGTTTTCAGTCTCATGAGCAGTTCTTC. The encoded protein is CASSFQSHEQFF.

The chain is built from TRBV9 and TRBJ1-2, with 7 bases fitting TRBD1. Germline V gives CDR1 SGDLS, CDR2 YYNGEE. This CDR3 has 15 residues. The J segment lost 0 bases and the V segment lost 0 bases, leaving 2 bases of the junction unmatched. CDR3 in DNA: TGTGCCAGCAGCGTAGAGGGGGCCCCTAACTATGGCTACACCTTC. Residues: CASSVEGAPNYGYTF.

This clone has only one observation. The chain employs TRBV30 and TRBJ1-3, with 9 bases lining up with TRBD1. The CDR3 loop spans 15 amino acids. V shed 0 bases and J 5 bases; nucleotides not matched to a gene: 5. CDR1 and CDR2 from the germline V gene are GTSNPN and SVGIG (reference sequence). In DNA form, the CDR3 reads TGTGCCTGGAGTGTACTCGGGACAGGGAGAAACACCATATATTTT. Amino acid sequence: CAWSVLGTGRNTIYF. Complete variable domain (other parts from reference TRBV30 and TRBJ1-3): SQTIHQWPATLVQPVGSPLSLECTVEGTSNPNLYWYRQAAGRGLQLLFYSVGIGQISSEVPQNLSASRPQDRQFILSSKKLLLSDSGFYLCAWSVLGTGRNTIYFGEGSWLTVV.

V gene TRBV7-8 combines with J gene TRBJ2-5; TRBD1 matches at 12 bases. The last part of the DNA fits TRBJ2-7 better; the J call may be wrong. Looked up from germline, CDR1 is SGHVS and CDR2 is FQNEAQ. The CDR3 is made up of 16 amino acids. CDR3 sequence: CASSLVGQGAEYEQYF. DNA of the CDR3: TGTGCCAGCAGCTTAGTGGGACAGGGGGCGGAGTACGAGCAGTACTTC.

The rearrangement uses TRBV7-9 and TRBJ1-6, with no clear D. The CDR3 runs 12 residues. Between the trimmed V and J ends, which lost 5 bases and 5 bases, there was a span of 4 bases. Germline CDR1 SEHNR, CDR2 FQNEAQ (reference sequence). The CDR3 loop is CASSPDNSPLHF. CDR3 nucleotides: TGTGCCAGCAGCCCAGATAATTCACCCCTCCACTTT.

This clone was counted once. The chain links TRBV6-1 to TRBJ2-1, with D uncertain. CDR3 length equals 15 residues. Germline V lookup: CDR1 MNHNS, CDR2 SASEGT. V was cut by 7 bases and J by 9 bases, with 22 bases left in between. Written as DNA, the CDR3 is TGTGCCAGCACTGCGTCCCTCGATGCTTACGGTGAGCAGTTCTTC. The encoded protein is CASTASLDAYGEQFF.

In this sample, this clone turned up a few times. V gene TRBV4-1 combines with J gene TRBJ2-7, with D perhaps TRBD1 (6 bases). This CDR3 contains 17 residues. Germline V gene sequence: CDR1 MGHRA, CDR2 YSYEKL. Trimming left V 5 bases short and J 3 bases short, with 23 bases between. CDR3 nucleotide sequence: TGCGCCAGCAGCTCAGGGGTGGTGGTAGGGGGATACTACGAGCAGTACTTC. Encoded protein: CASSSGVVVGGYYEQYF.

In regard to this clone: A read error may account for a junction end that differs from germline. V gene TRBV7-7 combines with J gene TRBJ2-2; TRBD2 matches 11 bases. Germline-derived CDR1 and CDR2 are SSHAT and FNYEAQ (reference sequence). The CDR3 length is 16 residues. DNA for the CDR3: TGTGCTAGCAGCCTGTTTCCTAGCGGGGGGAACGGGGAGCTGTTTTTT. This sequence encodes CASSLFPSGGNGELFF.

The rearrangement links TRBV7-9 to TRBJ2-1, with 8 bases aligning to TRBD1. The germline V gene has CDR1 SEHNR and CDR2 FQNEAQ (reference sequence). This CDR3 spans 16 amino acids. Trimming at V came to 5 bases and at J to 8 bases, leaving 14 bases not matched to a gene. The CDR3 loop reads CASSPPDRVVGDEQFF. DNA for the CDR3: TGTGCCAGCAGCCCACCGGACAGGGTGGTCGGCGATGAGCAGTTCTTC. Drawing the rest from reference TRBV7-9 and TRBJ2-1, the complete variable domain is DTGVSQNPRHKITKRGQNVTFRCDPISEHNRLYWYRQTLGQGPEFLTYFQNEAQLEKSRLLSDRFSAERPKGSFSTLEIQRTEQGDSAMYLCASSPPDRVVGDEQFFGPGTRLTVL.

The rearrangement uses TRBV27 and TRBJ2-7; D possibly corresponds to TRBD1 (5 bases). The CDR3 totals 14 residues. Germline V gene data show CDR1 as MNHEY and CDR2 as SMNVEV (reference sequence). Trimming took off 4 bases at V and 2 bases at J, with 12 bases between the two ends. The DNA for the CDR3 is TGTGCCAGCAGTTCGACAGTGAAAGCCTACGAGCAGTACTTC. Protein sequence: CASSSTVKAYEQYF.

This clone has only a few counts. The chain combines TRBV11-1 with TRBJ1-2; no firm D call. The germline gives CDR1 SGHAT, CDR2 FQDESV (reference sequence). Trimming removed 2 bases from V and 8 bases from J, with 12 bases in between. The CDR3 consists of 13 residues. The CDR3 sequence is CASSLREGLGYTF. As DNA, the CDR3 is TGTGCCAGCAGCTTACGGGAGGGATTGGGCTACACCTTC.

The V and J genes are TRBV5-1 and TRBJ1-6; no clear D gene. The V and J ends lost 2 bases and 5 bases respectively, with 8 bases between them. Germline CDR1 SGHRS, CDR2 YFSETQ. The CDR3 is 14 residues long. The CDR3 spells CASSLTVDNSPLHF. The CDR3 DNA reads as TGCGCCAGCAGCTTAACAGTAGATAATTCACCCCTCCACTTT.

The rearrangement links TRBV7-6 to TRBJ2-1; 7 positions match TRBD1. With V trimmed by 3 bases and J by 4 bases, 0 bases remained unmatched. This CDR3 comprises 13 residues. Germline CDR1 reads SGHVS; CDR2 reads FNYEAQ. DNA of the CDR3: TGTGCCAGCAGCTTGACAGGGTACAATGAGCAGTTCTTC. It yields the protein CASSLTGYNEQFF.

The chain is built from TRBV4-1 and TRBJ2-5, with D perhaps matching TRBD2 (5 bases). Germline V gene data show CDR1 as MGHRA and CDR2 as YSYEKL. The ends were cut back, 5 bases at V and 11 bases at J, with 24 bases in the middle. The CDR3 sequence is 15 residues long. CDR3 DNA sequence: TGCGCCAGCAGCTGGAGGTACAACCCGTACAATGAGCAGTACTTC. Translation gives CASSWRYNPYNEQYF.

The gene calls are TRBV7-9 and TRBJ1-2; 8 bases fit TRBD1. Trimming cost V 5 bases and J 8 bases; bases outside gene matches: 10. Germline V gene lookup returns CDR1 SEHNR and CDR2 FQNEAQ (reference sequence). CDR3 length equals 14 residues. The CDR3 region has the DNA TGTGCCAGCAGCCACCCCGGACAGGGTAGAGGCTACACCTTC. This codes for CASSHPGQGRGYTF.

The V call is TRBV5-4, the J call TRBJ2-7, with 12 nucleotides matching TRBD2. The CDR3 sequence is 14 residues long. Germline CDR1 is SGHNT and CDR2 is YYREEE (reference sequence). The V gene end was trimmed by 3 bases and the J gene end by 5 bases; junction bases not matched to a gene: 3. The CDR3 coding sequence is TGTGCCAGCAGCTCTAGCGGGAGGGCCCACGAGCAGTACTTC. Amino acids: CASSSSGRAHEQYF.

The chain has TRBV30 and TRBJ1-3; D remains unclear. V lost 3 bases, J lost 3 bases, and 12 bases lay in between. There are 14 residues in the CDR3. Per germline, CDR1 GTSNPN and CDR2 SVGIG (reference sequence). The CDR3 protein is CAWSLERDGNTIYF. CDR3 nucleotide sequence: TGTGCCTGGAGCCTAGAGAGGGATGGAAACACCATATATTTT.

The chain couples TRBV29-1 to TRBJ1-4; D is perhaps TRBD1 (6 bases). CDR3 length: 14 amino acids. CDR1 is SQVTM, CDR2 ANQGSEA, per germline. Between the trimmed V and J ends, which lost 5 bases and 0 bases, there was a span of 10 bases. CDR3 sequence: CSVQGLATNEKLFF. Here the CDR3 DNA reads TGCAGCGTTCAGGGGCTAGCAACTAATGAAAAACTGTTTTTT.

This clone was recorded once. The CDR3 nucleotides read TGCGCCAGCAGCCTACTACAGGGTTCTCGGGAGACCCAGTACTTC. Protein: CASSLLQGSRETQYF. This chain links TRBV4-1 with TRBJ2-5, with a tentative D call TRBD1 (6 bases). Germline CDR1 is MGHRA and CDR2 is YSYEKL. The length of the CDR3 is 15 residues. V was clipped by 4 bases and J by 5 bases, with 17 bases between them.